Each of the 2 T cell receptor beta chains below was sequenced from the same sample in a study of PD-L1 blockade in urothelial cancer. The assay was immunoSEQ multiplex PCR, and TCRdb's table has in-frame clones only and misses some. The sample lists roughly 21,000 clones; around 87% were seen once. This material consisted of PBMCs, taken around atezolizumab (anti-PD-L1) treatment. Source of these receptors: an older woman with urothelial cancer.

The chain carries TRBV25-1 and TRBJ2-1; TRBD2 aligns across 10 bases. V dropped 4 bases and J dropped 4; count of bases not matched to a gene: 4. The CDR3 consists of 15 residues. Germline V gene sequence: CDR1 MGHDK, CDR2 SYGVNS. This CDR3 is CASSVLAGSYNEQFF. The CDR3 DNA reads TGTGCCAGCAGTGTACTAGCGGGATCATACAATGAGCAGTTCTTC. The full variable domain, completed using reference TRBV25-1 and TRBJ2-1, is EADIYQTPRYLVIGTGKKITLECSQTMGHDKMYWYQQDPGMELHLIHYSYGVNSTEKGDLSSESTVSRIRTEHFPLTLESARPSHTSQYLCASSVLAGSYNEQFFGPGTRLTVL.

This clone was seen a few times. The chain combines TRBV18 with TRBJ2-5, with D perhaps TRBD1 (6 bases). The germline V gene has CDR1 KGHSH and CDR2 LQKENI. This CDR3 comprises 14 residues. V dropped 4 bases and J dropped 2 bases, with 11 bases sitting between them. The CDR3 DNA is TGTGCCAGCTCACGAGGGACATTGCAAGAGACCCAGTACTTC. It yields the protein CASSRGTLQETQYF.